This passage covers 27 T cell receptor beta chains from one sample sequenced in a study of T cells after yellow fever vaccination. From the 5' RACE reads, TCRdb called clonotypes with MiXCR, one entry per CDR3 protein. The table records about 350,000 distinct CDR3 sequences, roughly 8.6% of them present only once. The sequencing here drew on PBMCs, taken roughly 45 days after the first yellow fever vaccination. The origin of the receptors is a man between 18 and 35 years old who received the YFV17D yellow fever vaccine.

This clonotype was counted only a few times. This chain connects TRBV10-3 to TRBJ2-2; 7 positions agree with TRBD1. CDR3 size: 16 residues. Germline V gene lookup returns CDR1 ENHRY and CDR2 SYGVKD. V dropped 4 bases and J dropped 5; count of bases not matched to a gene: 10. The CDR3 loop is CAISVTSGTVTGELFF. The CDR3 nucleotides read TGTGCCATCAGTGTAACATCCGGGACAGTAACCGGGGAGCTGTTTTTT.

V and J are TRBV18 and TRBJ2-3; D possibly corresponds to TRBD1 (6 bases). The CDR3 sequence is 15 residues long. The germline V gene has CDR1 KGHSH and CDR2 LQKENI. Trimming took off 4 bases at V and 2 bases at J, with 13 bases between the two ends. CDR3 DNA sequence: TGTGCCAGCTCACGACAAGGGGGATCCACAGATACGCAGTATTTT. Translation: CASSRQGGSTDTQYF.

The J gene is TRBJ2-2, the V gene TRBV20-1; the match to TRBD1 covers 11 bases. Trimming removed 6 bases from V and 6 bases from J; junction bases left unmatched: 9. CDR1 is DFQATT, CDR2 SNEGSKA, per germline (reference sequence). There are 15 residues in the CDR3. As DNA, the CDR3 is TGCAGTGCAACGGACAGGGGGCGGATCTCCGGGGAGCTGTTTTTT. Translation: CSATDRGRISGELFF.

Only a few counts were recorded for this clonotype. For the CDR3, the DNA is TGTGCCAGCAGCTTAATTTCAAGGGTCTCGGAGACCCAGTACTTC. Its protein is CASSLISRVSETQYF. The chain uses TRBV7-9 and TRBJ2-5; D is ambiguous. Germline CDR1 reads SEHNR; CDR2 reads FQNEAQ (reference sequence). The ends were cut back, 2 bases at V and 5 bases at J, with 15 bases in the middle. This CDR3 has 15 amino acids.

This clonotype showed up just a few times. The chain joins TRBV29-1 to TRBJ2-5; 11 nucleotides align to TRBD2. J lost 5 bases, V lost 6 bases, and 11 bases had no gene match. This CDR3 contains 15 residues. Germline lookup yields CDR1 SQVTM and CDR2 ANQGSEA. In DNA, the CDR3 is TGCAGCGTGAGTGGACTAGCGGGCCTCCAGGAGACCCAGTACTTC. Encoded protein: CSVSGLAGLQETQYF.

J is TRBJ2-3 and V is TRBV6-2 or TRBV6-3; 8 positions agree with TRBD2. The ends lost 11 bases at V and 1 base at J; junction bases unmatched: 5. CDR3 length equals 13 residues. CDR1 MNHEY and CDR2 SVGEGT come from the germline V gene. The CDR3 protein is CAGKRGRTDTQYF. The CDR3 DNA reads TGTGCCGGGAAGCGGGGGCGCACAGATACGCAGTATTTT.

This clonotype was observed at least ten times. CDR3 residues: CACSRGPDIMNTEAFF. CDR3 sequence (DNA): TGTGCCTGTTCGAGAGGTCCTGATATTATGAACACTGAAGCTTTCTTT. This rearrangement joins TRBV30 to TRBJ1-1; D is uncertain. V was trimmed by 6 bases and J by 0 bases, leaving 20 bases between them. Germline CDR1 and CDR2: GTSNPN and SVGIG (reference sequence). The CDR3 runs to 16 residues. Combining the CDR3 with reference TRBV30 and TRBJ1-1 gives the whole variable domain SQTIHQWPATLVQPVGSPLSLECTVEGTSNPNLYWYRQAAGRGLQLLFYSVGIGQISSEVPQNLSASRPQDRQFILSSKKLLLSDSGFYLCACSRGPDIMNTEAFFGQGTRLTVV.

This clonotype has a handful of counts. This chain connects TRBV5-4 to TRBJ2-7; 10 bases agree with TRBD1. The CDR3 length is 16 residues. J lost 1 base, V lost 1 base, and 5 bases had no gene match. Germline V gives CDR1 SGHNT, CDR2 YYREEE (reference sequence). The CDR3 DNA sequence: TGTGCCAGCAGCTTGTCCCCGGGACAGGGGTCCTACGAGCAGTACGTC. Amino acids: CASSLSPGQGSYEQYV.

There are a few counts of this clonotype. J is TRBJ2-2 and V is TRBV5-1; D is possibly TRBD1 (6 bases). The length of the CDR3 is 16 residues. Trimming stripped 4 bases from V and 1 base from J, with 14 bases between. The germline gives CDR1 SGHRS, CDR2 YFSETQ. The CDR3 DNA follows: TGCGCCAGCAGCGACGAGTTGGGACAGAACACCGGGGAGCTGTTTTTT. This encodes CASSDELGQNTGELFF.

The rearrangement uses TRBV9 and TRBJ2-6; 9 nucleotides line up with TRBD1. The V gene end was trimmed by 2 bases and the J gene end by 3 bases; junction bases not matched to a gene: 15. The CDR3 runs to 20 residues. Germline V gene data show CDR1 as SGDLS and CDR2 as YYNGEE. The CDR3 bases are TGTGCCAGCAGCGTTTCTACGGGTCGACAGGGGGACAATGGGGCCAACGTCCTGACTTTC. Translating it yields CASSVSTGRQGDNGANVLTF.

The V gene is TRBV7-9, the J gene TRBJ1-1, with D maybe TRBD1 (5 bases). Germline lookup yields CDR1 SEHNR and CDR2 FQNEAQ (reference sequence). V shed 4 bases and J shed 2 bases, with 20 bases lying between them. The CDR3 runs to 17 residues. The CDR3 region is CASSSDETGTHNTEAFF. DNA of the CDR3: TGTGCCAGCAGCTCAGATGAGACCGGGACTCATAACACTGAAGCTTTCTTT.

The table lists this clonotype with a few counts. DNA of the CDR3: TGCGCCAGCTCCGCAGGGTCATCTGAAGCTTTCTTT. This encodes CASSAGSSEAFF. This chain links TRBV4-1 with TRBJ1-1, with TRBD1 as a possible D gene (5 bases). Germline V gene data show CDR1 as MGHRA and CDR2 as YSYEKL. Between the trimmed V and J ends, which lost 8 bases and 6 bases, there was a span of 13 bases. CDR3 size: 12 residues.

This chain joins TRBV4-1 and TRBJ2-5; 10 positions agree with TRBD2. The CDR3 covers 16 residues. After removal of 4 bases from V and 2 bases from J, the junction contained 7 bases not matched to a gene. CDR1 and CDR2 (germline): MGHRA, YSYEKL. This chain's CDR3 is CASSPRLAGTQETQYF. The CDR3 coding sequence is TGCGCCAGCAGCCCTAGACTAGCGGGTACGCAAGAGACCCAGTACTTC.

This clonotype was found many times. V is TRBV24-1 and J is TRBJ2-5; D is possibly TRBD1 (5 bases). The CDR3 totals 17 residues. Trimming stripped 0 bases from V and 2 bases from J, with 15 bases between. Germline CDR1 reads KGHDR; CDR2 reads SFDVKD. The CDR3 region has the DNA TGTGCCACCAGTGATTTGCGGCAGGGCGATGCACAAGAGACCCAGTACTTC. Protein: CATSDLRQGDAQETQYF.

This clonotype was recorded many times. This chain joins TRBV5-6 and TRBJ1-2; 7 bases are a match to TRBD1. From germline, CDR1 is SGHDT and CDR2 YYEEEE. The CDR3 is 15 residues long. The ends lost 2 bases at V and 2 bases at J; junction bases unmatched: 6. DNA for the CDR3: TGTGCCAGCAGCTTATTCGACAGGGAAAACTATGGCTACACCTTC. Its protein is CASSLFDRENYGYTF.

The J gene is TRBJ1-6, the V gene TRBV7-2; 7 bases are a match to TRBD1. Germline V CDR1 and CDR2: SGHTA, FQGNSA. The V gene end was trimmed by 3 bases and the J gene end by 8 bases; junction bases not matched to a gene: 7. The CDR3 consists of 15 residues. CDR3 in amino acids: CASSFPGQHYSPLHF. The CDR3 DNA sequence: TGTGCCAGCAGCTTTCCGGGACAGCACTATTCACCCCTCCACTTT.

This clonotype has a handful of counts. The V and J genes are TRBV12-3 or TRBV12-4 and TRBJ1-1, with D possibly matching TRBD1 (6 bases). The CDR3 is 15 amino acids. V lost 4 bases and J 4 bases, leaving 16 bases between the germline ends. CDR3 nucleotides: TGTGCCAGCAGTTACAACAGGGAGGGGGGCACTGAAGCTTTCTTT. It is translated as CASSYNREGGTEAFF.

As for this clonotype: With a much larger clone just one base away, this may be a read error. This rearrangement joins TRBV7-9 to TRBJ1-2; D gene ambiguous. The V gene's germline CDR1 is SEHNR and CDR2 FQNEAQ (reference sequence). The CDR3 contains 14 residues. V was cut by 1 base and J by 4 bases, with 10 bases left in between. CDR3 sequence (DNA): TGTGCCAGCAGCTTAGAGGCAGTCTGCTATGGCTACACCTTC. Its translation: CASSLEAVCYGYTF.

This clonotype was counted between two and nine times. V and J are TRBV7-2 and TRBJ1-5; possible D gene TRBD1, 6 bases. The germline V gene encodes CDR1 SGHTA and CDR2 FQGNSA. The V end lost 6 bases, the J end lost 3 bases, and 12 bases lay between the germline ends. The CDR3 sequence is 14 residues long. CDR3: CASSLTGYNQPQHF. CDR3 bases: TGTGCCAGCAGTCTAACAGGGTACAATCAGCCCCAGCATTTT.

This sequence joins TRBV28 and TRBJ1-2, with 8 bases that match TRBD1. The CDR3 loop spans 14 amino acids. Germline CDR1 reads MDHEN; CDR2 reads SYDVKM. V was pared by 4 bases and J by 4 bases, with 5 bases of the junction left unmatched. In DNA form, the CDR3 reads TGTGCCAGCAGTTCAGGACAGGGCTTCTATGGCTACACCTTC. This encodes CASSSGQGFYGYTF.

This clonotype is categorized as medium-sized. The chain is built from TRBV5-1 and TRBJ1-1; 9 nucleotides match TRBD1. The germline V gene has CDR1 SGHRS and CDR2 YFSETQ. The CDR3 runs 13 residues. The junction had 3 bases not matched to a gene; V was cut back by 0 bases and J by 9 bases. The CDR3: CASSLGDRGKAFF. The CDR3 DNA sequence: TGCGCCAGCAGCTTGGGCGACAGGGGGAAAGCTTTCTTT.

In its sample, this clonotype was seen a few times. CDR3 loop: CSARAGVETQYF. The CDR3 nucleotides read TGCAGTGCTAGGGCCGGGGTGGAGACCCAGTACTTC. The chain employs TRBV20-1 and TRBJ2-5, with a weak D call TRBD2 (5 bases). The CDR3 totals 12 residues. The V gene lost 3 bases and the J gene lost 5 bases, with 10 bases spanning the gap. Germline V gene lookup returns CDR1 DFQATT and CDR2 SNEGSKA (reference sequence).

The CDR3 DNA follows: TGTGCCAGCAGCTTAGTCCCCTCGGGTGAAGAAAAACTGTTTTTT. Its translation is CASSLVPSGEEKLFF. The rearrangement uses TRBV7-9 and TRBJ1-4; D is uncertain. Germline V gene sequence: CDR1 SEHNR, CDR2 FQNEAQ (reference sequence). The V gene lost 1 base and the J gene lost 8 bases, with 14 bases spanning the gap. The CDR3 has 15 residues. The full variable domain, with the rest looked up from reference TRBV7-9 and TRBJ1-4, is DTGVSQNPRHKITKRGQNVTFRCDPISEHNRLYWYRQTLGQGPEFLTYFQNEAQLEKSRLLSDRFSAERPKGSFSTLEIQRTEQGDSAMYLCASSLVPSGEEKLFFGSGTQLSVL.

The rearrangement joins TRBV5-1 to TRBJ1-1; D not certain. The length of the CDR3 is 14 residues. The V gene's germline CDR1 is SGHRS and CDR2 YFSETQ. V was pared by 0 bases and J by 5 bases, with 11 bases between. CDR3 nucleotides: TGCGCCAGCAGCTTGGTCGGCCCTGAGACTGAAGCTTTCTTT. It codes for CASSLVGPETEAFF. Together with reference TRBV5-1 and TRBJ1-1, the CDR3 gives the full variable domain: KAGVTQTPRYLIKTRGQQVTLSCSPISGHRSVSWYQQTPGQGLQFLFEYFSETQRNKGNFPGRFSGRQFSNSRSEMNVSTLELGDSALYLCASSLVGPETEAFFGQGTRLTVV.

This clonotype was seen more than once but under ten times. The chain carries TRBV2 and TRBJ1-4; the match to TRBD1 covers 8 bases. CDR3 length: 12 residues. Germline CDR1 SNHLY, CDR2 FYNNEI. Trimming at V came to 8 bases and at J to 8 bases, leaving 4 bases not matched to a gene. The CDR3 loop is CASGQGGEKLFF. The CDR3 coding sequence is TGTGCCAGCGGACAGGGTGGAGAAAAACTGTTTTTT.

The chain recombines TRBV9 with TRBJ2-2; 7 nucleotides agree with TRBD2. The trim removed 3 bases at V and 3 bases at J, leaving 11 bases unmatched. The CDR3 extends over 17 amino acids. Germline V CDR1 and CDR2: SGDLS, YYNGEE. The DNA of the CDR3 is TGTGCCAGCAGCGCCCCGGGGGGACTTACTCACACCGGGGAGCTGTTTTTT. Protein product: CASSAPGGLTHTGELFF.

The J gene is TRBJ2-3, the V gene TRBV28; no firm D call. The V gene's germline CDR1 is MDHEN and CDR2 SYDVKM. V was trimmed by 3 bases and J by 5 bases, leaving 12 bases between them. CDR3 length: 14 amino acids. CDR3 sequence: CASSFPPTRDTQYF. CDR3 in DNA: TGTGCCAGCAGTTTCCCGCCCACCAGAGATACGCAGTATTTT.